The clone carrying this T cell receptor beta chain was found many times. What it binds is not known. V shed 3 bases and J shed 1 base, with 25 bases lying between them. The CDR3 covers 19 residues. In germline, CDR1 is LNHDA, CDR2 SQIVND (reference sequence). This entry belongs to a study of T cell repertoires in cytomegalovirus infection. Looking at the study overall: In public TCR beta signatures, there were indications of both CMV infection and matching HLA type. Study-wide results and caveats: Dominating the ex vivo response were TCR beta clonotypes that were CMV-specific and HLA-C-restricted.

TCRdb fed the reads into MiXCR, producing one record per CDR3 protein. Of some 600,000 distinct CDR3 sequences detected, roughly 24% appear once; the ten largest clones hold approximately 8%. This clonotype originated in a human donor in good health (CMV status not recorded). Some clones in this sample may be carry-over from other donors' samples. Material for sequencing was CD8+ T cells from PBMCs. The chain links TRBV19 to TRBJ2-7; D is undetermined. CDR3 protein: CASSMSAPDPLGKSYEQYF. For the CDR3, the DNA is TGTGCCAGTAGTATGTCAGCCCCGGACCCGCTAGGAAAGTCCTACGAGCAGTACTTC.